The rows below give T cell receptor beta chains drawn from one sample of a study of T cell responses to AZD1222 COVID-19 vaccine. The assay was immunoSEQ multiplex PCR, and TCRdb's table has in-frame clones only and misses some. The sample carries nearly 110,000 clones, around 90% recorded once. Sequenced here: peripheral blood, sampled 28 days after the second AZD1222 dose. The receptors derive from an adult who received the AZD1222 COVID-19 vaccine. The CDR3 runs from the conserved cysteine through the conserved F or W. D genes are given only for firm matches. The listing skips clone size in some rows; elsewhere it reads once, few, many or a size class.

CDR3: CASSLVPATDVLDEQYF; J: TRBJ2-7; D: .; size: .; V: TRBV5-6
CDR3: CASSGRGTMGGYTF; J: TRBJ1-2; D: .; size: once; V: TRBV7-2
CDR3: CASNPPGAGGELFF; J: TRBJ2-2; D: .; size: .; V: TRBV6-2/TRBV6-3
CDR3: CAWSIGTAGYTF; J: TRBJ1-2; D: TRBD1; size: .; V: TRBV30
CDR3: CASSLGQNTGELFF; J: TRBJ2-2; D: .; size: .; V: TRBV7-3
CDR3: CAWRVGTGSNSPLHF; J: TRBJ1-6; D: TRBD1; size: .; V: TRBV30
CDR3: CASSPRAQNEAFF; J: TRBJ1-1; D: .; size: .; V: TRBV18
CDR3: CASSQGPIFGDEQFF; J: TRBJ2-1; D: .; size: .; V: TRBV4-1
CDR3: CASSLSSRTGELFF; J: TRBJ2-2; D: .; size: .; V: TRBV11-3
CDR3: CASSFRSEQYF; J: TRBJ2-7; D: .; size: .; V: TRBV12-3/TRBV12-4
CDR3: CASSALDRGRQAEAFF; J: TRBJ1-1; D: TRBD1; size: .; V: TRBV19
CDR3: CATSRVAGGGADTQYF; J: TRBJ2-3; D: TRBD2; size: .; V: TRBV15
CDR3: CASSWETGTEAFF; J: TRBJ1-1; D: .; size: .; V: TRBV6-2/TRBV6-3
CDR3: CASRAGTGIENYGYTF; J: TRBJ1-2; D: TRBD1; size: .; V: TRBV2
CDR3: CASSPPGSYEQYF; J: TRBJ2-7; D: .; size: .; V: TRBV18
CDR3: CATSRVPLGQGAYEQYF; J: TRBJ2-7; D: TRBD1; size: .; V: TRBV15
CDR3: CATSTPAGNEQFF; J: TRBJ2-1; D: .; size: .; V: TRBV27
CDR3: CASSLGAGDYEQYF; J: TRBJ2-7; D: .; size: .; V: TRBV5-4
CDR3: CAWSWTSGGAYEQYF; J: TRBJ2-7; D: TRBD2; size: .; V: TRBV30
CDR3: CASSQADRNTEAFF; J: TRBJ1-1; D: .; size: .; V: TRBV3-1/TRBV3-2
CDR3: CASSKGQGNNEQFF; J: TRBJ2-1; D: TRBD1; size: .; V: TRBV6-4
CDR3: CASSSSGGQPQHF; J: TRBJ1-5; D: .; size: once; V: TRBV12-3/TRBV12-4
CDR3: CASSERDRGEKLFF; J: TRBJ1-4; D: TRBD1; size: .; V: TRBV2
CDR3: CASSVGVAGEFVQFF; J: TRBJ2-1; D: TRBD2; size: .; V: TRBV9
CDR3: CATKNGGSDTEAFF; J: TRBJ1-1; D: .; size: .; V: TRBV24-1
CDR3: CASSSGTEIYQETQYF; J: TRBJ2-5; D: TRBD1; size: .; V: TRBV5-4
CDR3: CASSQGGVDTQYF; J: TRBJ2-3; D: .; size: .; V: TRBV4-3
CDR3: CASTQTPNTEAFF; J: TRBJ1-1; D: .; size: .; V: TRBV7-2
CDR3: CASGTEAGFVGGYTF; J: TRBJ1-2; D: .; size: .; V: TRBV9
CDR3: CASSPTPRTGSGANVLTF; J: TRBJ2-6; D: TRBD1; size: .; V: TRBV14
CDR3: CASSPGPTYNEQFF; J: TRBJ2-1; D: .; size: .; V: TRBV7-8
CDR3: CASSLQGANTEAFF; J: TRBJ1-1; D: .; size: .; V: TRBV5-1
CDR3: CATSDGDRVSGYTF; J: TRBJ1-2; D: TRBD1; size: .; V: TRBV24-1
CDR3: CASSPLGNQPQHF; J: TRBJ1-5; D: .; size: .; V: TRBV7-6
CDR3: CATSQGAEALGYTF; J: TRBJ1-2; D: TRBD1; size: .; V: TRBV24-1
CDR3: CASSLEIGVGNQPQHF; J: TRBJ1-5; D: .; size: .; V: TRBV7-2
CDR3: CASSLFPSGSYEQYF; J: TRBJ2-7; D: TRBD2; size: .; V: TRBV7-2
CDR3: CASSEAGNWNSPLHF; J: TRBJ1-6; D: .; size: .; V: TRBV10-2
CDR3: CASSLRGERGTRGTQYF; J: TRBJ2-5; D: TRBD2; size: .; V: TRBV27
CDR3: CASSQVRGRDDGYTF; J: TRBJ1-2; D: .; size: .; V: TRBV4-3
CDR3: CASSQGPSSPGGYTF; J: TRBJ1-2; D: .; size: few; V: TRBV4-2
CDR3: CAWERGQGAEEQYF; J: TRBJ2-7; D: TRBD1; size: .; V: TRBV30
CDR3: CATRTGINSNQPQHF; J: TRBJ1-5; D: .; size: .; V: TRBV19
CDR3: CASSYLTGSYYEQYF; J: TRBJ2-7; D: .; size: .; V: TRBV6-5
CDR3: CASSLDHYEQYF; J: TRBJ2-7; D: .; size: .; V: TRBV12-3/TRBV12-4
CDR3: CATSDSGTSGRDTQYF; J: TRBJ2-3; D: TRBD2; size: .; V: TRBV24-1
CDR3: CASQPRGNNFNTGELFF; J: TRBJ2-2; D: .; size: .; V: TRBV27
CDR3: CASTTGWGTNEQFF; J: TRBJ2-1; D: .; size: .; V: TRBV19
CDR3: CASSLVSASANTGELFF; J: TRBJ2-2; D: .; size: .; V: TRBV7-3
CDR3: CASSLDWYEQYF; J: TRBJ2-7; D: .; size: .; V: TRBV5-1
CDR3: CASGRGLQNTGELFF; J: TRBJ2-2; D: .; size: .; V: TRBV12-5
CDR3: CASSSGTVSFYEQYF; J: TRBJ2-7; D: TRBD1; size: .; V: TRBV5-4
CDR3: CAIVGGSYNEQFF; J: TRBJ2-1; D: .; size: .; V: TRBV7-9
CDR3: CASSDGQGNNEQFF; J: TRBJ2-1; D: .; size: .; V: TRBV2
CDR3: CASSPFITAQIGANNEQFF; J: TRBJ2-1; D: .; size: .; V: TRBV18
CDR3: CASSVASGPKLNTGELFF; J: TRBJ2-2; D: TRBD2; size: .; V: TRBV9
CDR3: CASRGRSHEQYF; J: TRBJ2-7; D: .; size: .; V: TRBV12-3/TRBV12-4